One and the same sample provided the 19 T cell receptor beta chains below, sequenced in a study of T cell responses to AZD1222 COVID-19 vaccine. TCRdb's table, derived via immunoSEQ multiplex PCR, lists solely in-frame clones and lacks some. The sample shows some 180,000 clones, 80% to 95% of them seen only once. Material: peripheral blood, obtained 28 days after the second dose of the MenACWY control vaccine. The receptor source for this set is an adult who received the MenACWY meningococcal vaccine as a control.

The rearrangement joins TRBV7-9 to TRBJ2-1; 15 bases are shared with TRBD2. With 0 bases clipped from V and 5 bases from J, the junction kept 5 bases outside the gene matches. CDR1 and CDR2 (germline): SEHNR, FQNEAQ (reference sequence). This CDR3 is 18 amino acids long. Here the CDR3 reads CASSLAGTSGGSNNEQFF. In nucleotides, the CDR3 is TGTGCCAGCAGCTTAGCAGGGACTAGCGGGGGGTCCAACAATGAGCAGTTCTTC. Based on the CDR3 plus reference TRBV7-9 and TRBJ2-1, the full variable domain is DTGVSQNPRHKITKRGQNVTFRCDPISEHNRLYWYRQTLGQGPEFLTYFQNEAQLEKSRLLSDRFSAERPKGSFSTLEIQRTEQGDSAMYLCASSLAGTSGGSNNEQFFGPGTRLTVL.

The chain uses TRBV5-1 and TRBJ2-3; D perhaps matches TRBD2 (5 bases). Trimming pared 2 bases from V and 9 bases from J, leaving 7 bases between. The length of the CDR3 is 11 residues. Germline CDR1 is SGHRS and CDR2 is YFSETQ. The CDR3 nucleotides read TGCGCCAGCAGCTTAAGAGGGACGCAGTATTTT. This codes for CASSLRGTQYF.

This clone came up a few times. The gene calls are TRBV5-1 and TRBJ1-1, with D possibly TRBD1 on 6 matching bases. CDR1 is SGHRS and CDR2 is YFSETQ in the germline V gene. V lost 2 bases, J lost 4 bases, and 12 bases lay in between. The length of the CDR3 is 14 residues. CDR3 in amino acids: CASSLGQGTTEAFF. The CDR3 DNA reads as TGCGCCAGCAGCTTAGGGCAGGGGACCACTGAAGCTTTCTTT.

Of note for this clone: At the DNA level, this CDR3 is encoded by other sequences in the same sample as well. V and J are TRBV3-1 (or the pseudogene TRBV3-2) and TRBJ1-5; D might be TRBD1 (5 bases). Germline V gene lookup returns CDR1 LGHDT and CDR2 YNNKEL (reference sequence). V lost 1 base and J 7 bases, leaving 11 bases between the germline ends. The CDR3 sequence is 14 residues long. For the CDR3, the DNA is TGTGCCAGCAGCCAAGCAGGGTCCAACCAGCCCCAGCATTTT. This sequence encodes CASSQAGSNQPQHF.

J is TRBJ1-3 and V is TRBV10-3; 10 bases are a match to TRBD1. Looked up from germline, CDR1 is ENHRY and CDR2 is SYGVKD. The ends lost 2 bases at V and 4 bases at J; junction bases unmatched: 11. The CDR3 spans 18 residues. CDR3: CAISEPPSGTGAGNTIYF. The CDR3 DNA is TGTGCCATCAGTGAGCCTCCATCTGGGACAGGGGCGGGAAACACCATATATTTT.

This sequence joins TRBV30 and TRBJ1-1; D unresolved. This CDR3 is built from 13 residues. Germline V CDR1 and CDR2: GTSNPN, SVGIG (reference sequence). The V and J ends lost 6 bases and 3 bases respectively, with 14 bases between them. CDR3 bases: TGTGCCTGCCTAAAGGTGGGCGACACTGAAGCTTTCTTT. Its translation: CACLKVGDTEAFF.

The chain recombines TRBV5-1 with TRBJ2-2; TRBD1 matches 7 bases. Trimming removed 4 bases from V and 0 bases from J; junction bases left unmatched: 6. CDR1 is SGHRS, CDR2 YFSETQ, per germline. The length of the CDR3 is 16 residues. The CDR3 protein is CASSPRDSSNTGELFF. CDR3 bases: TGCGCCAGCAGCCCCCGGGACAGCTCGAACACCGGGGAGCTGTTTTTT.

V and J are TRBV15 and TRBJ2-3, with 8 bases that match TRBD2. Germline values: CDR1 LNHNV, CDR2 YYDKDF (reference sequence). The CDR3 consists of 17 residues. The junction had 8 bases not matched to a gene; V was cut back by 1 base and J by 2 bases. The CDR3 here is CATSRGAVAGITDTQYF. For the CDR3, the DNA is TGTGCCACCAGCAGAGGGGCCGTAGCGGGGATCACAGATACGCAGTATTTT.

The chain recombines TRBV5-8 with TRBJ2-2, with 10 bases identical to TRBD2. J gave up 5 bases and V 3 bases, and 4 bases lay outside the gene matches. This CDR3 is 15 amino acids long. Germline values: CDR1 SGHTS, CDR2 YDEGEE. The CDR3 sequence is CASSYGLAATGELFF. The CDR3 region has the DNA TGTGCCAGCAGCTATGGACTAGCGGCTACCGGGGAGCTGTTTTTT.

DNA of the CDR3: TGTGCCAGCAGCCAAGATGCCACAGGGGCCGGCACTGAAGCTTTCTTT. Residues: CASSQDATGAGTEAFF. The chain employs TRBV3-1 (or the pseudogene TRBV3-2) and TRBJ1-1; 7 positions agree with TRBD1. V lost 0 bases to trimming and J lost 4 bases; unmatched junction nucleotides: 8. CDR1 and CDR2 from the germline V gene are LGHDT and YNNKEL (reference sequence). The CDR3 length is 16 residues.

The V and J genes are TRBV27 and TRBJ1-2; TRBD1 aligns across 10 bases. Germline CDR1 reads MNHEY; CDR2 reads SMNVEV (reference sequence). V shed 3 bases, J shed 2 bases, and the junction held 12 bases outside the gene matches. There are 18 residues in the CDR3. The CDR3 coding sequence is TGTGCCAGCAGTTTTTGGGGAACGTCGGGACAGGGGAACTATGGCTACACCTTC. Protein product: CASSFWGTSGQGNYGYTF.

This chain joins TRBV28 and TRBJ1-2, with 11 bases identical to TRBD1. Germline V gene sequence: CDR1 MDHEN, CDR2 SYDVKM. The CDR3 spans 15 residues. V shed 3 bases and J 2 bases; nucleotides not matched to a gene: 2. The CDR3 DNA reads TGTGCCAGCAGTTTTGGGGACAGGGGGAACTATGGCTACACCTTC. Encoded protein: CASSFGDRGNYGYTF.

This clone was observed a single time. The chain has TRBV9 and TRBJ1-2; 9 nucleotides agree with TRBD1. Trimming removed 4 bases from V and 8 bases from J; junction bases left unmatched: 15. CDR1 and CDR2 (germline): SGDLS, YYNGEE. There are 16 residues in the CDR3. CDR3 DNA sequence: TGTGCCAGCAGCTCCGGACAGGGGATTCGGATGCAGGGCTACACCTTC. Translating gives CASSSGQGIRMQGYTF.

CDR3 bases: TGTGCCAGCAGCTTACCAGGGCGGGGTGAGCAGTTCTTC. This translates into CASSLPGRGEQFF. J is TRBJ2-1 and V is TRBV7-9; a possible D gene is TRBD2 (6 bases). V was pared by 2 bases and J by 9 bases, with 11 bases between. In germline, CDR1 is SEHNR, CDR2 FQNEAQ (reference sequence). CDR3 length: 13 residues.

The genes are TRBV7-9 and TRBJ1-2, with 9 bases aligning to TRBD1. CDR3 size: 14 residues. V was clipped by 2 bases and J by 8 bases; unmatched bases: 6. Germline V CDR1 and CDR2: SEHNR, FQNEAQ (reference sequence). DNA for the CDR3: TGTGCCAGCAGCTTAAGCGGGACAGGGAAGGGCTACACCTTC. It encodes CASSLSGTGKGYTF. Together with reference TRBV7-9 and TRBJ1-2, the CDR3 gives the full variable domain: DTGVSQNPRHKITKRGQNVTFRCDPISEHNRLYWYRQTLGQGPEFLTYFQNEAQLEKSRLLSDRFSAERPKGSFSTLEIQRTEQGDSAMYLCASSLSGTGKGYTFGSGTRLTVV.

The rearrangement uses TRBV7-3 and TRBJ2-3; 7 bases are a match to TRBD2. Looked up from germline, CDR1 is SGHTA and CDR2 is FQGTGA. V was clipped by 6 bases and J by 6 bases; unmatched bases: 15. The CDR3 totals 16 residues. The CDR3 DNA reads as TGTGCCAGCAGTCTTGGGGTAGCGGGCGGTCGGGATACGCAGTATTTT. Translated: CASSLGVAGGRDTQYF.

This clone was seen only a few times. The DNA of the CDR3 is TGTGCCAGGTCGGACAGGGTGTCCACTGAAGCTTTCTTT. Its protein product is CARSDRVSTEAFF. The chain recombines TRBV6-4 with TRBJ1-1; TRBD1 matches at 8 bases. CDR1 is MRHNA, CDR2 SNTAGT, per germline. V shed 9 bases and J 4 bases; nucleotides not matched to a gene: 7. The CDR3 sequence is 13 residues long.

The chain combines TRBV27 with TRBJ1-5; D call uncertain. This CDR3 comprises 16 residues. V lost 2 bases to trimming and J lost 6 bases, with 17 bases between them. CDR1 MNHEY and CDR2 SMNVEV come from the germline V gene (reference sequence). The DNA of the CDR3 is TGTGCCAGCAGTTTAAGCGCAGACATATCGATTCAGCCCCAGCATTTT. This codes for CASSLSADISIQPQHF.

This clone turned up a few times. The gene calls are TRBV19 and TRBJ1-2; no firm D call. The CDR3 has 14 amino acids. CDR1 and CDR2 (germline): LNHDA, SQIVND (reference sequence). Between the trimmed V and J ends, which lost 4 bases and 8 bases, there was a span of 17 bases. The CDR3 DNA is TGTGCCAGTAGTAGTAAAGCGGGAGTCTTCGGCTACACCTTC. It yields the protein CASSSKAGVFGYTF.